One sample yielded the 21 T cell receptor beta chains listed below, sequenced in a study of T cell responses to AZD1222 COVID-19 vaccine. TCRdb's copy holds only in-frame clones and misses some; the assay was immunoSEQ multiplex PCR. The data contain approximately 94,000 clones, 80% to 95% of them singletons. The specimen comprised peripheral blood, sampled on day 0 of AZD1222 vaccination. Receptor source: an adult in good health.

The chain combines TRBV12-3 or TRBV12-4 with TRBJ2-1, with a possible D match to TRBD1 (5 bases). The CDR3 consists of 12 residues. V lost 3 bases, J lost 8 bases, and 8 bases lay in between. The CDR3: CASSFRGHEQFF. As DNA, the CDR3 is TGTGCCAGCAGTTTTAGGGGCCATGAGCAGTTCTTC.

This sequence joins TRBV7-9 and TRBJ2-7; 8 bases align to TRBD1. After removal of 4 bases from V and 0 bases from J, the junction contained 5 bases not matched to a gene. Per the germline V gene, CDR1 is SEHNR and CDR2 is FQNEAQ (reference sequence). CDR3 size: 15 residues. Here the CDR3 reads CASSWDRTSSYEQYF. For the CDR3, the DNA is TGTGCCAGCAGCTGGGACAGGACCTCCTCCTACGAGCAGTACTTC.

J is TRBJ2-7 and V is TRBV12-5; 11 bases agree with TRBD2. The CDR3 totals 12 residues. CDR1 is LGHNT, CDR2 FRNRAP, per germline. V lost 9 bases to trimming and J lost 2 bases; unmatched junction nucleotides: 0. The CDR3 protein is CARTSGTYEQYF. The CDR3 region has the DNA TGTGCTAGGACTAGCGGGACCTACGAGCAGTACTTC.

V gene TRBV18 combines with J gene TRBJ1-1; 9 nucleotides line up with TRBD1. CDR1 is KGHSH and CDR2 is LQKENI in the germline V gene. J lost 5 bases, V lost 8 bases, and 9 bases had no gene match. The CDR3 loop spans 14 amino acids. DNA for the CDR3: TGTGCCAGCAACCCGGACAGGGGAATGACTGAAGCTTTCTTT. Residues: CASNPDRGMTEAFF.

The CDR3 reads CASSMGLQLMYEQYF. The DNA of the CDR3 is TGTGCCAGCAGCATGGGACTCCAGCTTATGTACGAGCAGTACTTC. This chain links TRBV5-8 with TRBJ2-7; TRBD2 might be the D (6 bases). This CDR3 is 15 amino acids long. Per the germline V gene, CDR1 is SGHTS and CDR2 is YDEGEE. Trimming took 4 bases from V and 4 from J, leaving 18 bases between them.

Comments on this clone: Additional DNA sequences in this sample encode the identical CDR3. The chain recombines TRBV7-9 with TRBJ1-3, with D perhaps TRBD1 (5 bases). V lost 5 bases and J 4 bases, leaving 12 bases between the germline ends. The CDR3 covers 14 residues. Germline V gene sequence: CDR1 SEHNR, CDR2 FQNEAQ (reference sequence). The CDR3 loop is CASSLGVSGNTIYF. CDR3 sequence (DNA): TGTGCCAGCAGCCTAGGGGTTTCAGGAAACACCATATATTTT.

This chain uses TRBV15 with TRBJ2-7, with TRBD1 identical over 8 bases. The V and J ends lost 1 base and 4 bases, in that order; junction bases with no gene match: 6. Germline V gene lookup returns CDR1 LNHNV and CDR2 YYDKDF (reference sequence). The CDR3 has 15 residues. Written as DNA, the CDR3 is TGTGCCACCAGCAGAGGAACAGGGGGTGGGTACGAGCAGTACTTC. This translates into CATSRGTGGGYEQYF.

This sequence joins TRBV6-2 or TRBV6-3 and TRBJ2-7; 9 positions match TRBD1. CDR3 length equals 15 residues. Per the germline V gene, CDR1 is MNHEY and CDR2 is SVGEGT. V dropped 4 bases and J dropped 5; count of bases not matched to a gene: 9. The CDR3 nucleotides read TGTGCCAGCAGTTCACAGGGGGCCGGAGGGAACGAGCAGTACTTC. This gives the protein CASSSQGAGGNEQYF.

This rearrangement joins TRBV28 to TRBJ1-2, with D perhaps TRBD1 (6 bases). CDR1 and CDR2 from the germline V gene are MDHEN and SYDVKM. Trimming stripped 5 bases from V and 8 bases from J, with 12 bases between. CDR3 length: 12 amino acids. CDR3 protein: CASSTGGDGYTF. The CDR3, as DNA: TGTGCCAGCAGTACTGGGGGCGACGGCTACACCTTC.

The chain is built from TRBV3-1 (or the pseudogene TRBV3-2) and TRBJ2-7; 12 bases map to TRBD2. Germline CDR1 is LGHDT and CDR2 is YNNKEL (reference sequence). The CDR3 runs 16 residues. The trim removed 1 base at V and 6 bases at J, leaving 7 bases unmatched. The DNA of the CDR3 is TGTGCCAGCAGCCAAGGAGCTAGCGGGAGGGCCTTCGAGCAGTACTTC. This sequence encodes CASSQGASGRAFEQYF.

The rearrangement links TRBV7-3 to TRBJ2-7; D is unclear. This CDR3 spans 14 amino acids. Germline V gene lookup returns CDR1 SGHTA and CDR2 FQGTGA. V gave up 3 bases and J gave up 1 base, with 10 bases separating them. CDR3 sequence: CASSFGPNSYEQYF. The CDR3 region has the DNA TGTGCCAGCAGCTTCGGACCCAATTCCTACGAGCAGTACTTC.

The chain has TRBV7-8 and TRBJ2-3; no reliable D call. This CDR3 has 13 amino acids. Germline values: CDR1 SGHVS, CDR2 FQNEAQ. Trimming removed 2 bases from V and 3 bases from J, with 6 bases in between. CDR3 in amino acids: CASSLPQTDTQYF. CDR3 bases: TGTGCCAGCAGCTTACCACAAACAGATACGCAGTATTTT.

This clone was seen only once. The rearrangement links TRBV30 to TRBJ1-5; 8 bases are a match to TRBD1. This CDR3 is 13 amino acids long. Germline V lookup: CDR1 GTSNPN, CDR2 SVGIG (reference sequence). V lost 8 bases to trimming and J lost 3 bases; unmatched junction nucleotides: 6. CDR3 bases: TGTGCCAGAGACAGGGGACACAATCAGCCCCAGCATTTT. Residues: CARDRGHNQPQHF.

CDR3 protein: CASSQDGQGGSDTQYF. The CDR3 bases are TGTGCCAGCAGCCAAGACGGCCAGGGTGGCTCAGATACGCAGTATTTT. This chain connects TRBV4-2 to TRBJ2-3, with a tentative D call TRBD1 (5 bases). Germline loops: CDR1 LGHNA, CDR2 YNFKEQ. The CDR3 sequence is 16 residues long. V was pared by 0 bases and J by 4 bases, with 14 bases between.

This clone was found once. The genes are TRBV9 and TRBJ2-3; D may be TRBD1 or TRBD2 (6 bases each). Trimming took off 0 bases at V and 6 bases at J, with 14 bases between the two ends. The CDR3 has 15 amino acids. Germline CDR1 SGDLS, CDR2 YYNGEE. CDR3 DNA sequence: TGTGCCAGCAGCGTAGCAGGGGCGGGGTCCGATACGCAGTATTTT. This encodes CASSVAGAGSDTQYF.

V and J are TRBV2 and TRBJ1-5, with D tentatively TRBD1 (5 bases). Trimming stripped 2 bases from V and 4 bases from J, with 12 bases between. Germline V gives CDR1 SNHLY, CDR2 FYNNEI. The CDR3 is made up of 15 amino acids. The chain's CDR3 is CASSEITGRNQPQHF. CDR3 nucleotide sequence: TGTGCCAGCAGTGAAATAACAGGCAGGAATCAGCCCCAGCATTTT.

The rearrangement links TRBV5-1 to TRBJ2-5; 7 bases fit TRBD1. Germline-derived CDR1 and CDR2 are SGHRS and YFSETQ. V was clipped by 0 bases and J by 4 bases; unmatched bases: 3. CDR3 length: 14 amino acids. CDR3 residues: CASSLGGQRETQYF. CDR3 DNA: TGCGCCAGCAGCTTGGGGGGACAGAGAGAGACCCAGTACTTC.

This clone has only a few counts. This chain joins TRBV6-6 and TRBJ1-3; D unclear. Germline V CDR1 and CDR2: MNHNY, SVGAGI (reference sequence). There are 14 residues in the CDR3. Deletions cut 5 bases from V and 0 bases from J, with 8 bases between. CDR3 sequence: CASSPADSGNTIYF. As DNA, the CDR3 is TGTGCCAGCAGTCCCGCGGACTCTGGAAACACCATATATTTT.

DNA of the CDR3: TGTGCCAGCAGCTTATTGGGGGCCGGGGAGCTGTTTTTT. Its protein is CASSLLGAGELFF. The V call is TRBV7-2, the J call TRBJ2-2, with D possibly called TRBD1 or TRBD2 (5 bases each). Looked up from germline, CDR1 is SGHTA and CDR2 is FQGNSA. V lost 2 bases and J lost 6, with 7 bases in between. CDR3 length: 13 amino acids.

The chain carries TRBV28 and TRBJ1-2; 7 positions agree with TRBD1. From germline, CDR1 is MDHEN and CDR2 SYDVKM. This CDR3 comprises 11 residues. Losses at the gene ends were 5 bases for V and 8 bases for J; bases not matched to a gene: 2. DNA for the CDR3: TGTGCCAGCAGTACAGGGGTAGGCTACACCTTC. It translates to CASSTGVGYTF.

The chain uses TRBV30 and TRBJ2-5; tentatively, D is TRBD1 (6 bases). Germline CDR1 is GTSNPN and CDR2 is SVGIG (reference sequence). This CDR3 is built from 13 residues. V lost 4 bases, J lost 4 bases, and 13 bases lay in between. The CDR3 DNA follows: TGTGCCTGGACAGGGGTAGGACGAGAGACCCAGTACTTC. Encoded protein: CAWTGVGRETQYF.